The 25 T cell receptor beta chains presented below share a single source sample, sequenced in a study of shared clonotypes between healthy human individuals. Method: immunoSEQ multiplex PCR; TCRdb's copy keeps in-frame clones and lacks some. The sample gives approximately 500,000 clones, almost 97% of which show up once; approximately 0.062% is in the top ten. Input material: naive CD4+ T cells sorted from blood. Noted subset: CD45RA+ positively selected. The origin of the receptors is a woman aged 25 to 39 in good health.

The chain is built from TRBV7-2 and TRBJ1-1; D gene ambiguous. CDR1 SGHTA and CDR2 FQGNSA come from the germline V gene. Deletions cut 1 base from V and 7 bases from J, with 10 bases between. This CDR3 contains 13 residues. CDR3: CASSLEFQNEAFF. CDR3 nucleotides: TGTGCCAGCAGCTTAGAATTTCAGAATGAAGCTTTCTTT.

V gene TRBV6-6 combines with J gene TRBJ2-5, with 9 bases that match TRBD2. The end of the DNA is better explained by TRBJ2-7, so the J call may be wrong. The CDR3 contains 15 residues. Germline assignment: CDR1 MNHNY and CDR2 SVGAGI (reference sequence). This CDR3 reads CASSGGLAGTYEQYF. The CDR3 region has the DNA TGTGCCAGCAGCGGGGGGCTAGCGGGGACCTACGAGCAGTACTTC.

J is TRBJ1-1 and V is TRBV4-1, with D possibly being TRBD1 (5 bases). Trimming took off 2 bases at V and 11 bases at J, with 15 bases between the two ends. This CDR3 is 13 amino acids long. Germline V lookup: CDR1 MGHRA, CDR2 YSYEKL. This CDR3 is CASSQSTVKGAFF. The CDR3 DNA reads as TGCGCCAGCAGCCAATCCACAGTTAAGGGGGCTTTCTTT.

J is TRBJ2-5 and V is TRBV18; D is unclear. The J call may be in error: the DNA end matches TRBJ2-7 better. Looked up from germline, CDR1 is KGHSH and CDR2 is LQKENI. This CDR3 contains 13 residues. This CDR3 reads CASSPPHKGEQYF. CDR3 bases: TGTGCCAGCTCACCCCCGCACAAGGGCGAGCAGTACTTC.

The CDR3 DNA sequence: TGCGCCAGCAGCCCGGGATCGGGTGGCTACACCTTC. Amino acid sequence: CASSPGSGGYTF. This sequence joins TRBV5-1 and TRBJ1-2; D remains ambiguous. CDR3 length: 12 amino acids. Germline V gene data show CDR1 as SGHRS and CDR2 as YFSETQ. The V end was cut by 4 bases, the J end by 7 bases, with 11 bases between.

The rearrangement links TRBV13 to TRBJ1-3; D is uncertain. V lost 6 bases and J lost 1, with 10 bases in between. The CDR3 consists of 14 residues. In germline, CDR1 is PRHDT, CDR2 FYEKMQ (reference sequence). The CDR3 nucleotides are TGTGCCAGCAGGAAAGGAGGATCTGGAAACACCATATATTTT. Its translation is CASRKGGSGNTIYF.

The rearrangement uses TRBV19 and TRBJ1-3; D is unclear. Between the trimmed V and J ends, which lost 6 bases and 9 bases, there was a span of 15 bases. The CDR3 loop spans 13 amino acids. Germline CDR1 is LNHDA and CDR2 is SQIVND (reference sequence). CDR3 coding DNA: TGTGCCAGTAGCCAAGCGACGAGGTCCACCATATATTTT. This translates into CASSQATRSTIYF.

This sequence joins TRBV6-6 and TRBJ2-2; D uncertain. V was trimmed by 7 bases and J by 0 bases, leaving 9 bases between them. This CDR3 is built from 14 residues. Per germline, CDR1 MNHNY and CDR2 SVGAGI (reference sequence). The CDR3, as DNA: TGTGCCAGCATTGGCGACTCGAACACCGGGGAGCTGTTTTTT. Translating gives CASIGDSNTGELFF.

This clone was seen once. The chain couples TRBV6-1 to TRBJ2-3, with D tentatively TRBD2 (5 bases). V dropped 8 bases and J dropped 3 bases, with 6 bases sitting between them. The CDR3 covers 11 residues. The V gene's germline CDR1 is MNHNS and CDR2 SASEGT. CDR3 bases: TGTGCCAGCCGGAGGACAGATACGCAGTATTTT. This sequence encodes CASRRTDTQYF.

The chain joins TRBV9 to TRBJ1-6; D ambiguous. Germline-derived CDR1 and CDR2 are SGDLS and YYNGEE. The germline V and J ends were trimmed by 0 bases and 7 bases, with 14 bases remaining between them. The CDR3 totals 16 residues. In DNA, the CDR3 is TGTGCCAGCAGCGTAGACATTGACACGGGCAATTCACCCCTCCACTTT. Its protein is CASSVDIDTGNSPLHF.

V is TRBV14 and J is TRBJ1-2; unclear D gene. V was pared by 4 bases and J by 8 bases, with 20 bases between. CDR3 size: 15 residues. Looked up from germline, CDR1 is SGHDN and CDR2 is FVKESK. The CDR3 is CASSRKGREAGGYTF. The CDR3 coding sequence is TGTGCCAGCAGCCGAAAAGGGAGGGAGGCTGGCGGCTACACCTTC. The whole variable domain, remainder taken from reference TRBV14 and TRBJ1-2, is EAGVTQFPSHSVIEKGQTVTLRCDPISGHDNLYWYRRVMGKEIKFLLHFVKESKQDESGMPNNRFLAERTGGTYSTLKVQPAELEDSGVYFCASSRKGREAGGYTFGSGTRLTVV.

The V gene is TRBV27, the J gene TRBJ1-2; the match to TRBD1 covers 10 bases. The CDR3 consists of 14 residues. The trim removed 10 bases at V and 3 bases at J, leaving 8 bases unmatched. Germline CDR1 MNHEY, CDR2 SMNVEV (reference sequence). CDR3 sequence (DNA): TGTGCCAAAGAGGGGGACAGGGGACACTATGGCTACACCTTC. Protein: CAKEGDRGHYGYTF.

This clone was observed a few times. The J gene is TRBJ2-7, the V gene TRBV30, with D hard to call. Trimming removed 0 bases from V and 4 bases from J, with 7 bases in between. The CDR3 covers 12 residues. The germline gives CDR1 GTSNPN, CDR2 SVGIG (reference sequence). CDR3 sequence reads: CAWSVMGYEQYF. CDR3 nucleotide sequence: TGTGCCTGGAGTGTGATGGGTTACGAGCAGTACTTC.

This clone was recorded only once. This rearrangement joins TRBV27 to TRBJ1-1; 8 positions agree with TRBD1. V was pared by 7 bases and J by 0 bases, with 7 bases of the junction left unmatched. This CDR3 is built from 15 residues. Germline CDR1 is MNHEY and CDR2 is SMNVEV (reference sequence). The DNA for the CDR3 is TGTGCCAGCACCCCACAGGGGGGAGTGAACACTGAAGCTTTCTTT. This translates into CASTPQGGVNTEAFF.

V and J are TRBV28 and TRBJ1-2; no firm D call. Germline loops: CDR1 MDHEN, CDR2 SYDVKM. The V gene lost 8 bases and the J gene lost 2 bases, with 12 bases spanning the gap. This CDR3 is 13 amino acids long. CDR3 residues: CASDMNGNYGYTF. DNA for the CDR3: TGTGCCAGCGACATGAACGGAAACTATGGCTACACCTTC.

The chain's CDR3 is CASSLPGNPYEQYF. The CDR3 bases are TGTGCCAGCAGTTTACCCGGGAACCCCTACGAGCAGTACTTC. The chain carries TRBV28 and TRBJ2-7; tentative D call: TRBD2 (5 bases). The CDR3 totals 14 residues. Germline CDR1 is MDHEN and CDR2 is SYDVKM. V was cut by 2 bases and J by 2 bases, with 10 bases left in between.

The chain couples TRBV28 to TRBJ2-7, with unresolved D. Germline V CDR1 and CDR2: MDHEN, SYDVKM. The CDR3 has 11 residues. V was pared by 7 bases and J by 3 bases, with 7 bases between. For the CDR3, the DNA is TGTGCCAGCACCACACTCTACGAGCAGTACTTC. It yields the protein CASTTLYEQYF. Based on the CDR3 plus reference TRBV28 and TRBJ2-7, the full variable domain is DVKVTQSSRYLVKRTGEKVFLECVQDMDHENMFWYRQDPGLGLRLIYFSYDVKMKEKGDIPEGYSVSREKKERFSLILESASTNQTSMYLCASTTLYEQYFGPGTRLTVT.

The rearrangement uses TRBV19 and TRBJ2-1; D uncertain. The length of the CDR3 is 11 residues. Germline values: CDR1 LNHDA, CDR2 SQIVND (reference sequence). Trimming pared 4 bases from V and 8 bases from J, leaving 6 bases between. CDR3 residues: CASSKSYEQFF. CDR3 DNA sequence: TGTGCCAGTAGTAAGTCTTATGAGCAGTTCTTC.

This chain connects TRBV5-6 to TRBJ2-3; 8 nucleotides agree with TRBD1. Losses at the gene ends were 0 bases for V and 3 bases for J; bases not matched to a gene: 3. CDR3 size: 15 residues. Germline assignment: CDR1 SGHDT and CDR2 YYEEEE. In DNA, the CDR3 is TGTGCCAGCAGCTTGGGGACAGGGATGACAGATACGCAGTATTTT. It encodes CASSLGTGMTDTQYF. The full variable domain, rest sourced from reference TRBV5-6 and TRBJ2-3, is DAGVTQSPTHLIKTRGQQVTLRCSPKSGHDTVSWYQQALGQGPQFIFQYYEEEERQRGNFPDRFSGHQFPNYSSELNVNALLLGDSALYLCASSLGTGMTDTQYFGPGTRLTVL.

The chain carries TRBV11-2 and TRBJ2-1; no definite D call. Trimming took 4 bases from V and 10 from J, leaving 8 bases between them. CDR1 SGHAT and CDR2 FQNNGV come from the germline V gene. The CDR3 is made up of 11 amino acids. This CDR3 reads CASSSSREQFF. CDR3 DNA: TGTGCCAGCAGCTCGTCAAGGGAGCAGTTCTTC.

The rearrangement links TRBV5-1 to TRBJ2-3; either TRBD1 or TRBD2 may supply D (5 bases each). Trimming took 4 bases from V and 5 from J, leaving 23 bases between them. CDR3 size: 17 residues. Germline CDR1 reads SGHRS; CDR2 reads YFSETQ. The CDR3 loop is CASSPSGTGSQRDTQYF. In nucleotides, the CDR3 is TGCGCCAGCAGCCCCTCCGGGACCGGATCCCAAAGAGATACGCAGTATTTT.

This clone was seen a single time. The chain combines TRBV15 with TRBJ2-7; D ambiguous. The CDR3 sequence is 15 residues long. The V and J ends lost 2 bases and 6 bases respectively, with 17 bases between them. Looked up from germline, CDR1 is LNHNV and CDR2 is YYDKDF (reference sequence). CDR3 DNA sequence: TGTGCCACCAGCAGACTTAGGACCACTCTGGTCGAGCAGTACTTC. It yields the protein CATSRLRTTLVEQYF.

The V gene is TRBV7-9, the J gene TRBJ2-3; D uncertain. CDR1 is SEHNR, CDR2 FQNEAQ, per germline (reference sequence). The CDR3 runs 13 residues. Deletions cut 4 bases from V and 2 bases from J, with 7 bases between. The CDR3 protein is CASSSLLTDTQYF. The CDR3 nucleotides read TGTGCCAGCAGCTCTCTCCTCACAGATACGCAGTATTTT. Together with reference TRBV7-9 and TRBJ2-3, the CDR3 gives the full variable domain: DTGVSQNPRHKITKRGQNVTFRCDPISEHNRLYWYRQTLGQGPEFLTYFQNEAQLEKSRLLSDRFSAERPKGSFSTLEIQRTEQGDSAMYLCASSSLLTDTQYFGPGTRLTVL.

The chain links TRBV5-8 to TRBJ1-5; D is unresolved. CDR1 is SGHTS, CDR2 YDEGEE, per germline. Trimming took off 3 bases at V and 0 bases at J, with 1 base between the two ends. This CDR3 contains 12 residues. The CDR3 region has the DNA TGTGCCAGCAGCTATAGCAATCAGCCCCAGCATTTT. Its translation: CASSYSNQPQHF.

V gene TRBV7-8 combines with J gene TRBJ1-2, with 9 bases aligning to TRBD1. The CDR3 is made up of 15 amino acids. Trimming took 5 bases from V and 5 from J; bases not matched to a gene: 9. CDR1 SGHVS and CDR2 FQNEAQ come from the germline V gene. The CDR3 DNA follows: TGTGCCAGCAGCATCGCCGGGACAGGGTATTATGGCTACACCTTC. This gives the protein CASSIAGTGYYGYTF.